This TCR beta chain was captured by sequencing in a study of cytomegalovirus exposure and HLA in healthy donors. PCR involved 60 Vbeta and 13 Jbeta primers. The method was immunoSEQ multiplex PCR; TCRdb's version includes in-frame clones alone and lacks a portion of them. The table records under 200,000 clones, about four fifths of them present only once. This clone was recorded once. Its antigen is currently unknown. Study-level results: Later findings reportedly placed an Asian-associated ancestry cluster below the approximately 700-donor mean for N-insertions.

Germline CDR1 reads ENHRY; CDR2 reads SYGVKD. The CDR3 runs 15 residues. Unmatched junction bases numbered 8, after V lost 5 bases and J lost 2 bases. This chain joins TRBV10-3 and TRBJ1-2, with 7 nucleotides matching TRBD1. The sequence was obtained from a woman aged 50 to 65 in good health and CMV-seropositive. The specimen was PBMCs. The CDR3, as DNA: TGTGCCATCAGTCCCGACAGGGCGGAGAACTATGGCTACACCTTC. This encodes CAISPDRAENYGYTF.